This T cell receptor (beta chain) was sequenced in a study of blood T cell repertoires in COVID-19. Study-level information: In each case, the material was cDNA or gDNA derived from T cells, B-cell-depleted T cells, or PBMCs.

V shed 4 bases and J shed 4 bases, with 11 bases lying between them. CDR1 SGHKS and CDR2 YYEKEE come from the germline V gene (reference sequence). The CDR3 runs 13 residues. Original data processing: Estimated nucleated cell counts came from reference gene primer amplification. TCRdb's table, derived via immunoSEQ multiplex PCR, lists solely in-frame clones and lacks some. V and J calls and clone size are copied from that table; D and trimming were computed from the DNA. There are approximately 340,000 clones in the sample; roughly 90% occur only once, and more than 0.85% lies in the top ten. The source material was PBMCs or T cells enriched from blood (not recorded which). The rearrangement joins TRBV5-5 to TRBJ1-1; no firm D call. This clonotype was sampled from a woman aged 40 to 50 who had been exposed to COVID-19. CDR3 bases: TGTGCCAGCAGCCTCACAGCCCGCACTGAAGCTTTCTTT. This translates into CASSLTARTEAFF.